This T cell receptor beta chain derives from a study of blood T cell repertoires in COVID-19. The table came from immunoSEQ multiplex PCR; TCRdb's copy has only in-frame clones and leaves some out. The data contain around 160,000 clones, roughly 79% of them singletons. This CDR3 has 16 amino acids. The trim removed 0 bases at V and 1 base at J, leaving 4 bases unmatched. Germline V gives CDR1 SGHRS, CDR2 YFSETQ. V is TRBV5-1 and J is TRBJ1-1, with 9 bases aligning to TRBD1. Sequenced sample: peripheral blood. The clonotype comes from a human donor with acute or convalescent COVID-19. The donor label of this sample is uncertain. CDR3 nucleotide sequence: TGCGCCAGCAGCTTGGGGACAGGGGCGTCGAACACTGAAGCTTTCTTT. Protein sequence: CASSLGTGASNTEAFF.